The 16 T cell receptor beta chains given below trace back to one sample, sequenced in a study of shared clonotypes between healthy human individuals. The assay was immunoSEQ multiplex PCR, and TCRdb's table has in-frame clones only and misses some. This table has about 1.1 million clones, approximately 80% appearing once. Sequencing input: memory CD4+ T cells from PBMCs. Subset given: CD45RA-negative fraction. These receptors all stem from a man aged 18 to 30 in good health. Some clones in this sample may be carry-over from other donors' samples.

As concerns this clone: The same CDR3 also results from other DNA sequences found in this sample. DNA for the CDR3: TGTGCCAGCAGCTTAAGGCAAGCATCCGGGGAGCTGTTTTTT. This codes for CASSLRQASGELFF. V usage is TRBV7-3 and J usage is TRBJ2-2; D gene ambiguous. Between the trimmed V and J ends, which lost 1 base and 6 bases, there was a span of 9 bases. CDR3 size: 14 residues. The germline CDR1 and CDR2 sequences are SGHTA and FQGTGA.

J is TRBJ1-6 and V is TRBV25-1; D is unclear. V shed 4 bases and J shed 0 bases, with 13 bases lying between them. CDR1 is MGHDK and CDR2 is SYGVNS in the germline V gene. There are 17 residues in the CDR3. The CDR3 DNA sequence: TGTGCCAGCAGTGGCCGGACGGGGAGCTCCTATAATTCACCCCTCCACTTT. It codes for CASSGRTGSSYNSPLHF. The variable domain in full, completed from reference TRBV25-1 and TRBJ1-6, reads EADIYQTPRYLVIGTGKKITLECSQTMGHDKMYWYQQDPGMELHLIHYSYGVNSTEKGDLSSESTVSRIRTEHFPLTLESARPSHTSQYLCASSGRTGSSYNSPLHFGNGTRLTVT.

The chain recombines TRBV27 with TRBJ2-2, with D perhaps given as TRBD1 or TRBD2 (5 bases each). The CDR3 has 15 amino acids. Trimming took 1 base from V and 4 from J, leaving 10 bases between them. The germline gives CDR1 MNHEY, CDR2 SMNVEV (reference sequence). CDR3 sequence reads: CASSLYSGGTGELFF. The CDR3 nucleotides are TGTGCCAGCAGTTTATATAGTGGGGGCACCGGGGAGCTGTTTTTT.

The rearrangement uses TRBV9 and TRBJ1-2, with a weak D call TRBD1 (6 bases). Looked up from germline, CDR1 is SGDLS and CDR2 is YYNGEE. The CDR3 is 14 residues long. Trimming took off 4 bases at V and 5 bases at J, with 15 bases between the two ends. The CDR3 nucleotides read TGTGCCAGCAGCCGGACAGTTGGGGAATATGGCTACACCTTC. This codes for CASSRTVGEYGYTF.

CDR3 coding DNA: TGTGCCAGCAGTTACTCGAACCCTAGCCTTTCGAATGAGCAGTTCTTC. It is translated as CASSYSNPSLSNEQFF. V gene TRBV6-6 combines with J gene TRBJ2-1, with D possibly TRBD2 on 5 matching bases. Looked up from germline, CDR1 is MNHNY and CDR2 is SVGAGI (reference sequence). V shed 0 bases and J shed 7 bases, with 16 bases lying between them. The CDR3 runs 16 residues.

The chain uses TRBV4-3 and TRBJ2-7, with D maybe TRBD2 (5 bases). CDR1 and CDR2 from the germline V gene are LGHNA and YSLEER. The CDR3 spans 14 residues. V lost 2 bases and J lost 5, with 13 bases in between. This CDR3 is CASSQITGSDEQYF. Written as DNA, the CDR3 is TGCGCCAGCAGCCAAATAACTGGGAGCGACGAGCAGTACTTC.

The V call is TRBV7-2, the J call TRBJ2-5; weak D call: TRBD2 (5 bases). The germline gives CDR1 SGHTA, CDR2 FQGNSA. V shed 5 bases and J shed 1 base, with 14 bases lying between them. The CDR3 loop spans 15 amino acids. The CDR3 sequence is CASSPPWAGQETQYF. The CDR3 bases are TGTGCCAGCAGCCCTCCTTGGGCGGGCCAAGAGACCCAGTACTTC.

V and J are TRBV6-5 and TRBJ1-2, with D tentatively TRBD1 (5 bases). V was shortened by 8 bases and J by 2 bases, with 15 bases between the two germline ends. Germline V gene lookup returns CDR1 MNHEY and CDR2 SVGAGI. The length of the CDR3 is 14 residues. The CDR3 DNA reads TGTGCCAGCCGCCCGGGGGGAAGGAACTATGGCTACACCTTC. Amino acids: CASRPGGRNYGYTF.

The chain links TRBV4-1 to TRBJ2-7; D not certain. The length of the CDR3 is 15 residues. The V gene lost 1 base and the J gene lost 2 bases, with 12 bases spanning the gap. Germline CDR1 MGHRA, CDR2 YSYEKL. The CDR3 loop is CASSQAAPATYEQYF. Written as DNA, the CDR3 is TGCGCCAGCAGCCAAGCAGCCCCAGCCACCTACGAGCAGTACTTC.

CDR3 sequence (DNA): TGTGCCAGCAGATACGCTCAGGGATCTCAGAATGGCTACACCTTC. Its protein is CASRYAQGSQNGYTF. This rearrangement joins TRBV5-4 to TRBJ1-2; TRBD1 is a possible D gene (5 bases). Trimming pared 5 bases from V and 6 bases from J, leaving 20 bases between. Germline CDR1 SGHNT, CDR2 YYREEE (reference sequence). This CDR3 has 15 amino acids.

This clone has only one observation. The CDR3 DNA is TGTGCCATCAGTGAGGACAGGGGAATTACTGAAGCTTTCTTT. Translating it yields CAISEDRGITEAFF. The chain carries TRBV10-3 and TRBJ1-1; 8 bases map to TRBD1. This CDR3 is built from 14 residues. V lost 2 bases, J lost 5 bases, and 4 bases stayed unmatched. CDR1 ENHRY and CDR2 SYGVKD come from the germline V gene.

In regard to this clone: Other nucleotide sequences from this sample produce the same CDR3. Written as DNA, the CDR3 is TGTGCCAGCTCCCGGGGAGGAGAGCAGTACTTC. Translation: CASSRGGEQYF. The chain combines TRBV2 with TRBJ2-7; possibly TRBD2 for D (6 bases). The germline V gene encodes CDR1 SNHLY and CDR2 FYNNEI. Trimming removed 8 bases at V and 7 bases at J, with 12 bases between. The CDR3 spans 11 residues.

The chain couples TRBV4-1 to TRBJ1-5; the D is unclear. V lost 1 base, J lost 5 bases, and 9 bases lay in between. This CDR3 has 14 amino acids. Germline assignment: CDR1 MGHRA and CDR2 YSYEKL. This CDR3 is CASSQGARDQPQHF. CDR3 nucleotide sequence: TGCGCCAGCAGCCAAGGGGCTAGAGATCAGCCCCAGCATTTT.

Of note for this clone: Other nucleotide sequences from this sample produce the same CDR3. CDR3 sequence: CASSPLGSGNTIYF. The CDR3 bases are TGCGCCAGCAGCCCTCTGGGGTCTGGAAACACCATATATTTT. The chain employs TRBV5-1 and TRBJ1-3; D gene unclear. Germline-derived CDR1 and CDR2 are SGHRS and YFSETQ. With 4 bases removed from V and 1 base from J, the gap between germline ends came to 9 bases. The CDR3 length is 14 residues.

The sample holds a few counts of this clone. V usage is TRBV18 and J usage is TRBJ2-3; 7 bases are a match to TRBD2. The CDR3 covers 14 residues. Germline CDR1 reads KGHSH; CDR2 reads LQKENI. Trimming cost V 4 bases and J 6 bases; bases outside gene matches: 7. The CDR3 region is CASSQGGYVDTQYF. The CDR3 DNA reads TGTGCCAGCTCACAGGGAGGGTACGTGGATACGCAGTATTTT. Full variable domain (remainder filled in from reference TRBV18 and TRBJ2-3): NAGVMQNPRHLVRRRGQEARLRCSPMKGHSHVYWYRQLPEEGLKFMVYLQKENIIDESGMPKERFSAEFPKEGPSILRIQQVVRGDSAAYFCASSQGGYVDTQYFGPGTRLTVL.

Only one count was recorded for this clone. A junction boundary mismatches the germline segment, possibly from a read error. Other DNA sequences in this specimen translate into the identical CDR3. The CDR3 DNA follows: TGCGCCTGGAGTCGAGGACAGGGACTAGTAGAGGAGCAGTACTTC. Translation gives CAWSRGQGLVEEQYF. This chain links TRBV30 with TRBJ2-7; D assignment may be TRBD1 or TRBD2 (8 bases each). CDR3 length: 15 residues. Per germline, CDR1 GTSNPN and CDR2 SVGIG (reference sequence). Combining the CDR3 with reference TRBV30 and TRBJ2-7 gives the whole variable domain SQTIHQWPATLVQPVGSPLSLECTVEGTSNPNLYWYRQAAGRGLQLLFYSVGIGQISSEVPQNLSASRPQDRQFILSSKKLLLSDSGFYLCAWSRGQGLVEEQYFGPGTRLTVT.